This TCR beta chain is from a study of blood T cell repertoires in COVID-19. Trimming stripped 5 bases from V and 7 bases from J, with 14 bases between. Germline V CDR1 and CDR2: LNHDA, SQIVND (reference sequence). The CDR3 covers 14 residues. In the study's own analysis: From reference gene primer amplification, estimates of nucleated cell counts were derived. Data came from immunoSEQ multiplex PCR; TCRdb stores just in-frame clones and leaves some out. From that table come the V and J calls and clone size; the DNA was used to work out D and trimming. The top ten clones hold under 5% of a sample with more than 110,000 clones, around 82% of them seen once. The count of this clone is one.

The sequenced sample consisted of peripheral blood. The chain joins TRBV19 to TRBJ1-4; weak D call: TRBD1 (5 bases). The receptor was isolated from a woman between 55 and 75 years old with acute or convalescent COVID-19. This CDR3 reads CASSGQGLREKLFF. CDR3 DNA: TGTGCCAGTAGTGGTCAGGGCCTCCGTGAAAAACTGTTTTTT.